What follows are 5 T cell receptor beta chains derived from one specimen sequenced in a study of blood T cells in healthy people across ages (dated by TCRdb to about 2015). The library was prepared using 5' RACE. A second PCR of about 6 to 11 cycles was performed with a sample-barcoded 5' primer and a J-beta primer mix. TCRdb reprocessing: public reads trimmed at Q25 with fastp, clones called with MiXCR, in-frame beta chains kept. Entries that share a CDR3 protein sequence are merged under the most common genes and DNA. The sample yields around 1,900,000 distinct CDR3 sequences; approximately 39% were counted once. The ten largest clones add up to 23% of the sample. Sequencing used blood. These receptors all come from a human donor in good health.

This chain joins TRBV7-2 and TRBJ1-5; 10 nucleotides agree with TRBD1. Trimming removed 5 bases from V and 4 bases from J; junction bases left unmatched: 14. Germline assignment: CDR1 SGHTA and CDR2 FQGNSA. The CDR3 loop spans 18 amino acids. The CDR3 sequence: CASSARQGAAVRNQPQHF. The CDR3 nucleotides are TGTGCCAGCAGCGCCCGACAGGGGGCAGCAGTGAGGAATCAGCCCCAGCATTTT.

This chain uses TRBV7-9 with TRBJ1-2; D is possibly TRBD1 (5 bases). V was cut by 5 bases and J by 6 bases, with 10 bases left in between. The germline V gene has CDR1 SEHNR and CDR2 FQNEAQ (reference sequence). The CDR3 is 12 amino acids. The CDR3 reads CASSPGGNGYTF. CDR3 coding DNA: TGTGCCAGCAGCCCGGGGGGGAATGGCTACACCTTC.

Comment on this clonotype: Mismatch with germline at one junction end may stem from a read error. This chain links TRBV5-1 with TRBJ2-3; 11 nucleotides align to TRBD2. Per the germline V gene, CDR1 is SGHRS and CDR2 is YFSETQ. This CDR3 is built from 17 residues. CDR3 amino acids: CASSLAWLAGGVDTRYF. CDR3 bases: TGCGCCAGCAGCTTGGCCTGGCTAGCGGGGGGAGTCGATACGCGGTATTTT.

This clonotype has a handful of counts. This rearrangement joins TRBV11-2 to TRBJ2-3; no reliable D call. CDR1 and CDR2 from the germline V gene are SGHAT and FQNNGV. V shed 0 bases and J shed 4 bases, with 14 bases lying between them. This CDR3 contains 16 residues. In DNA, the CDR3 is TGTGCCAGCAGCTTAGAATGGCCCGCCGTGGCAGATACGCAGTATTTT. Protein sequence: CASSLEWPAVADTQYF.

This clonotype was counted a single time. The chain uses TRBV20-1 and TRBJ2-5; the match to TRBD2 covers 14 bases. Germline CDR1 and CDR2: DFQATT and SNEGSKA (reference sequence). The CDR3 is 17 amino acids. Losses at the gene ends were 5 bases for V and 6 bases for J; bases not matched to a gene: 14. The CDR3 nucleotides read TGCAGTGCTTTGACTAGCGGGGGGGCCTTGGGTAAGAAGACCCAGTACTTC. Translating gives CSALTSGGALGKKTQYF.